This T cell receptor (beta chain) was recorded in a study of T-cell reconstitution after alpha-beta-depleted transplantation in children. Regarding the study as a whole: The authors attributed T-cell counts and diversity one year after transplant mostly to newly produced T cells. As was reported, about two months after transplant, alpha-beta T cells came from several hundred expanded graft clones. Surviving thymic progenitors and recipient T cells were the source of high TCRbeta diversity at day 60 in some patients.

This CDR3 contains 15 residues. The germline V gene has CDR1 DFQATT and CDR2 SNEGSKA (reference sequence). J lost 2 bases, V lost 5 bases, and 12 bases had no gene match. Note on this clonotype: What it recognizes is unknown.

Unique molecular identifiers featured in how the TCRbeta library was prepared. TCRdb re-called the PCR reads through MiXCR, storing one row per CDR3 protein. The sample consists of roughly 49,000 distinct CDR3 sequences, around a tenth of them appearing once. The chain links TRBV20-1 to TRBJ2-7; 7 positions match TRBD2. The sequenced sample was PBMCs, mostly from graft donor cells, obtained 60 days after TCRalphabeta/CD19-depleted stem cell transplant. The sequence came from a male patient under 10 years old who had a stem cell transplant for chronic granulomatous disease, so the T cells may come from the graft donor. The CDR3 DNA reads as TGCAGTGCTCCTAGCGGAGGAAGAAAAGCCTACGAGCAGTACTTC. Its translation: CSAPSGGRKAYEQYF.